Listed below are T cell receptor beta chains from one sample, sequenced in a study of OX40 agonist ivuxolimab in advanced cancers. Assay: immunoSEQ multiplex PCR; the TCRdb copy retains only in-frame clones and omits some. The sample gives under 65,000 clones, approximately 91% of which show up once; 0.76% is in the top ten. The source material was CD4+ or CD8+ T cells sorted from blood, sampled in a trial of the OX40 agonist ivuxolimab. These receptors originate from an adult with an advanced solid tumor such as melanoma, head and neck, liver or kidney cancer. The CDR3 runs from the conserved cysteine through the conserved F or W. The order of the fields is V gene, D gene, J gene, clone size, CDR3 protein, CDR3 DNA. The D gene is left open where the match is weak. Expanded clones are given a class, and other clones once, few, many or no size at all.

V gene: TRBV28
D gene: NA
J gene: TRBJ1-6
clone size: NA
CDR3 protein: CASSLRLTALSSPLHF
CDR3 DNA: TGTGCCAGCAGTTTAAGATTGACAGCCCTAAGTTCACCCCTCCACTTT

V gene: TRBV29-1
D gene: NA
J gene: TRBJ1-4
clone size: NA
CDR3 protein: CSVRLPSGEKLFF
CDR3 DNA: TGCAGCGTTCGACTGCCCTCGGGTGAAAAACTGTTTTTT

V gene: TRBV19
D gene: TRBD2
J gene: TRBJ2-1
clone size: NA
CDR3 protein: CASNGAGGRQFF
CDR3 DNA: TGTGCCAGTAACGGGGCGGGAGGCCGGCAGTTCTTC

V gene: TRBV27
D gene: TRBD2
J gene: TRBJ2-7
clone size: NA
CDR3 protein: CASRPRLAGIYEQYF
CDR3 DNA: TGTGCCAGCAGGCCGAGACTAGCGGGAATCTACGAGCAGTACTTC

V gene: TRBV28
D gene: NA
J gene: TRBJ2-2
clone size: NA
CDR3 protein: CASSLSRRELFF
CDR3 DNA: TGTGCCAGCAGTTTATCGAGGAGGGAGCTGTTTTTT

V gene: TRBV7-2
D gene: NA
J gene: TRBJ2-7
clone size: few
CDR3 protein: CASSTNSGTPKVEQYF
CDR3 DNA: TGTGCCAGCAGCACGAACTCCGGGACCCCTAAAGTCGAGCAGTACTTC

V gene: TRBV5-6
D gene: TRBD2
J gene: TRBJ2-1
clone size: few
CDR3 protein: CASRRDYEQFF
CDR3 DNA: TGTGCCAGCAGACGGGACTACGAGCAGTTCTTC

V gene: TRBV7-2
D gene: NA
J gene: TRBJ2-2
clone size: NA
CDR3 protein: CASSTTPRAVGELFF
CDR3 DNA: TGTGCCAGCAGCACCACCCCCAGGGCCGTCGGGGAGCTGTTTTTT

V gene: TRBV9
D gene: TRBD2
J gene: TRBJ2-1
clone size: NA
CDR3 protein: CASSVGLAGVYEQFF
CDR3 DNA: TGTGCCAGCAGCGTAGGATTAGCGGGAGTCTATGAGCAGTTCTTC

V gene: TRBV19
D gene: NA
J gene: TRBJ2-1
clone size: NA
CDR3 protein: CASSIGPGLSEQFF
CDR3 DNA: TGTGCCAGTAGTATAGGCCCGGGGCTCAGTGAGCAGTTCTTC

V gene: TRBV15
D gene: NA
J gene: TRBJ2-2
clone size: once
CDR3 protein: CATSLILAGTGELFF
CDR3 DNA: TGTGCCACCAGCCTAATCCTAGCAGGCACCGGGGAGCTGTTTTTT

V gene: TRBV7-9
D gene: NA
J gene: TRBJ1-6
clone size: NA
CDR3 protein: CASSLLGAHSPLHF
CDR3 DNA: TGTGCCAGCAGCTTGCTGGGGGCGCATTCACCCCTCCACTTT

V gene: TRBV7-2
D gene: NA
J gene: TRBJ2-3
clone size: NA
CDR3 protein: CASSLALTRDTQYF
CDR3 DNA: TGTGCCAGCAGCTTAGCGCTTACTAGAGATACGCAGTATTTT

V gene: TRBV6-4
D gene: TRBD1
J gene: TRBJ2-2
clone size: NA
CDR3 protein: CASSTGQVVGNTGELFF
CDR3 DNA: TGTGCCAGCAGTACGGGACAGGTGGTAGGGAACACCGGGGAGCTGTTTTTT

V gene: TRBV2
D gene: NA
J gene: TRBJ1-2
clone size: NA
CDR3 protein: CASSEGRDLDGYTF
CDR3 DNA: TGTGCCAGCAGTGAAGGCCGGGACCTGGATGGCTACACCTTC

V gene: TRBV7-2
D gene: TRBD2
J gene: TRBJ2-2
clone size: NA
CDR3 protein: CASSSRTSGNTGELFF
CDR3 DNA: TGTGCCAGCAGCTCACGGACTAGCGGGAACACCGGGGAGCTGTTTTTT